These 19 T cell receptor beta chains were sequenced from one sample in a study of long-term antiretroviral therapy in people with HIV. Runs used v3.0 of the immunoSEQ assay and were done at survey level. Clones were read by immunoSEQ multiplex PCR, and TCRdb kept only the in-frame ones, dropping some. The sample includes roughly 16,000 clones, under 85% of them seen just once. The sequencing used unsorted PBMCs, collected around 2.2 years before starting antiretroviral therapy. These receptors all come from a man aged 30 to 45 with HIV.

This chain links TRBV28 with TRBJ1-2, with D unresolved. In germline, CDR1 is MDHEN, CDR2 SYDVKM. The V and J ends lost 2 bases and 4 bases respectively, with 11 bases between them. This CDR3 is 14 amino acids long. CDR3 sequence (DNA): TGTGCCAGCAGTTTAGGGTCCATGGGCTATGGCTACACCTTC. This translates into CASSLGSMGYGYTF.

The chain recombines TRBV29-1 with TRBJ1-4; unclear D gene. This CDR3 is built from 12 residues. V was clipped by 7 bases and J by 7 bases, with 13 bases between them. The germline V gene encodes CDR1 SQVTM and CDR2 ANQGSEA. The CDR3 loop is CSAGKETEKLFF. For the CDR3, the DNA is TGCAGCGCTGGGAAGGAGACTGAAAAACTGTTTTTT.

V usage is TRBV7-9 and J usage is TRBJ1-2; D unresolved. Germline CDR1 SEHNR, CDR2 FQNEAQ (reference sequence). Trimming left V 3 bases short and J 8 bases short, with 13 bases between. The CDR3 contains 13 residues. Here the CDR3 reads CASSLSGVAGYTF. CDR3 bases: TGTGCCAGCAGCTTGTCAGGCGTTGCCGGCTACACCTTC. Full variable domain (missing parts from reference TRBV7-9 and TRBJ1-2): DTGVSQNPRHKITKRGQNVTFRCDPISEHNRLYWYRQTLGQGPEFLTYFQNEAQLEKSRLLSDRFSAERPKGSFSTLEIQRTEQGDSAMYLCASSLSGVAGYTFGSGTRLTVV.

CDR3 in amino acids: CSVGLTGDYEQFF. CDR3 DNA sequence: TGCAGCGTTGGGTTGACAGGGGATTATGAGCAGTTCTTC. V gene TRBV29-1 combines with J gene TRBJ2-1, with 8 bases fitting TRBD1. From germline, CDR1 is SQVTM and CDR2 ANQGSEA. This CDR3 region has 13 residues. Trimming took 4 bases from V and 8 from J; bases not matched to a gene: 7.

The CDR3 spells CASSAAGGKNIQYF. CDR3 DNA sequence: TGTGCCAGCAGTGCGGCAGGGGGCAAAAACATTCAGTACTTC. The chain links TRBV28 to TRBJ2-4; 7 nucleotides align to TRBD1. The CDR3 is 14 amino acids. J lost 3 bases, V lost 5 bases, and 4 bases had no gene match. The germline V gene has CDR1 MDHEN and CDR2 SYDVKM.

V gene TRBV4-2 combines with J gene TRBJ1-5; tentative D call: TRBD1 (5 bases). The germline V and J ends were trimmed by 1 base and 4 bases, with 14 bases remaining between them. The CDR3 runs to 16 residues. The germline V gene has CDR1 LGHNA and CDR2 YNFKEQ. CDR3 protein: CASSQVLGLGNQPQHF. The DNA of the CDR3 is TGTGCCAGCAGCCAAGTTTTGGGGCTAGGGAATCAGCCCCAGCATTTT.

The gene calls are TRBV4-1 and TRBJ2-7; D is unresolved. This CDR3 is built from 15 residues. Between the trimmed V and J ends, which lost 0 bases and 1 base, there was a span of 10 bases. The germline V gene encodes CDR1 MGHRA and CDR2 YSYEKL. The CDR3 nucleotides are TGCGCCAGCAGCCAAGAGTTCCCAGCTTCCTACGAGCAGTACTTC. Protein sequence: CASSQEFPASYEQYF.

This clone has more than one count but fewer than ten. The CDR3: CASSQGQGAPYEQYF. The DNA for the CDR3 is TGCGCCAGCAGCCAAGGACAGGGGGCGCCCTACGAGCAGTACTTC. V usage is TRBV4-1 and J usage is TRBJ2-7; 10 bases agree with TRBD1. Germline-derived CDR1 and CDR2 are MGHRA and YSYEKL. This CDR3 comprises 15 residues. Trimming at V came to 1 base and at J to 2 bases, leaving 2 bases not matched to a gene.

The rearrangement joins TRBV14 to TRBJ2-1, with no clear D. Trimming took 3 bases from V and 3 from J, leaving 12 bases between them. The CDR3 totals 15 residues. Per germline, CDR1 SGHDN and CDR2 FVKESK. The CDR3 DNA follows: TGTGCCAGCAGCCATTCCCCCACCCACTACAATGAGCAGTTCTTC. It encodes CASSHSPTHYNEQFF.

The chain links TRBV5-6 to TRBJ1-2, with 8 bases identical to TRBD1. The V and J ends lost 4 bases and 3 bases, in that order; junction bases with no gene match: 8. Germline CDR1 reads SGHDT; CDR2 reads YYEEEE. This CDR3 comprises 15 residues. The CDR3 reads CASSPAGTGDYGYTF. The CDR3, as DNA: TGTGCCAGCAGCCCCGCAGGGACAGGAGACTATGGCTACACCTTC.

The gene calls are TRBV5-4 and TRBJ1-4; D is unresolved. Germline V gene sequence: CDR1 SGHNT, CDR2 YYREEE (reference sequence). The length of the CDR3 is 15 residues. Trimming left V 0 bases short and J 8 bases short, with 14 bases between. The CDR3 DNA sequence: TGTGCCAGCAGCTTGGAAACCGCCAGACCCGAAAAACTGTTTTTT. This sequence encodes CASSLETARPEKLFF. The full variable domain, completed using reference TRBV5-4 and TRBJ1-4, is ETGVTQSPTHLIKTRGQQVTLRCSSQSGHNTVSWYQQALGQGPQFIFQYYREEENGRGNFPPRFSGLQFPNYSSELNVNALELDDSALYLCASSLETARPEKLFFGSGTQLSVL.

This clone was seen a handful of times. This chain links TRBV15 with TRBJ1-5, with 7 bases fitting TRBD1. Germline V CDR1 and CDR2: LNHNV, YYDKDF (reference sequence). This CDR3 spans 14 amino acids. V dropped 6 bases and J dropped 4; count of bases not matched to a gene: 6. CDR3 nucleotides: TGTGCCACCAGGGAGGGGGCGAATAATCAGCCCCAGCATTTT. Its translation is CATREGANNQPQHF.

This rearrangement joins TRBV5-1 to TRBJ2-3; 7 bases agree with TRBD2. V shed 4 bases, J shed 1 base, and the junction held 6 bases outside the gene matches. Germline loops: CDR1 SGHRS, CDR2 YFSETQ. The CDR3 loop spans 15 amino acids. The CDR3 DNA is TGCGCCAGCAGCCCCAGCGGGGTGGGCACAGATACGCAGTATTTT. Its protein is CASSPSGVGTDTQYF. The full variable domain, completed using reference TRBV5-1 and TRBJ2-3, is KAGVTQTPRYLIKTRGQQVTLSCSPISGHRSVSWYQQTPGQGLQFLFEYFSETQRNKGNFPGRFSGRQFSNSRSEMNVSTLELGDSALYLCASSPSGVGTDTQYFGPGTRLTVL.

This rearrangement joins TRBV2 to TRBJ1-6; TRBD1 is a possible D gene (6 bases). The germline gives CDR1 SNHLY, CDR2 FYNNEI. The ends were cut back, 11 bases at V and 7 bases at J, with 21 bases in the middle. The CDR3 runs to 15 residues. CDR3 sequence reads: CAGMKGDGLNSPLHF. CDR3 nucleotide sequence: TGTGCCGGCATGAAGGGGGACGGCCTGAATTCACCCCTCCACTTT.

This sequence joins TRBV19 and TRBJ1-5; D not resolved. V lost 6 bases to trimming and J lost 0 bases, with 12 bases between them. Germline V gives CDR1 LNHDA, CDR2 SQIVND (reference sequence). The CDR3 is 15 residues long. The CDR3 sequence: CASRTGEHSNQPQHF. The CDR3 DNA reads as TGTGCCAGTAGAACGGGAGAGCATAGCAATCAGCCCCAGCATTTT.

This chain connects TRBV6-4 to TRBJ2-3, with 10 bases matching TRBD2. Per germline, CDR1 MRHNA and CDR2 SNTAGT. The J segment lost 2 bases and the V segment lost 5 bases, leaving 1 base of the junction unmatched. The CDR3 runs 14 residues. The CDR3 DNA sequence: TGTGCCAGCAGTAGCGGGGGGGCCACAGATACGCAGTATTTT. It specifies CASSSGGATDTQYF.

This clone is a singleton in its sample. The rearrangement joins TRBV6-1 to TRBJ2-7; 12 nucleotides match TRBD2. CDR1 and CDR2 from the germline V gene are MNHNS and SASEGT. The CDR3 extends over 13 amino acids. J lost 5 bases, V lost 8 bases, and 4 bases had no gene match. The CDR3 nucleotides are TGTGCCAGCGGCCGACTAGCGGGAGACGAGCAGTACTTC. It codes for CASGRLAGDEQYF.

The rearrangement links TRBV6-6 to TRBJ2-3, with unresolved D. CDR3 length: 13 amino acids. The germline V and J ends were trimmed by 6 bases and 1 base, with 8 bases remaining between them. CDR1 and CDR2 from the germline V gene are MNHNY and SVGAGI (reference sequence). The CDR3 is CASSPRGTDTQYF. The CDR3 DNA reads as TGTGCCAGCAGCCCCCGGGGCACAGATACGCAGTATTTT.

The rearrangement uses TRBV29-1 and TRBJ2-1; 7 bases fit TRBD1. V shed 7 bases, J shed 3 bases, and the junction held 0 bases outside the gene matches. Germline lookup yields CDR1 SQVTM and CDR2 ANQGSEA. The CDR3 extends over 11 amino acids. As DNA, the CDR3 is TGCAGCGGGGACAGCTACAATGAGCAGTTCTTC. Encoded protein: CSGDSYNEQFF.